The entry below gives a single T cell receptor beta chain sequence along with its context. Its cognate antigen is unknown. This specimen comes from a study of cytomegalovirus exposure and HLA in healthy donors. Primers for the PCR totalled 60 Vbeta and 13 Jbeta. TCRdb keeps only in-frame clones here, not all; method: immunoSEQ multiplex PCR. The table shows 60,000 to 70,000 clones, with roughly 80% occurring only once. General study results and limits: Among CMV-associated TCR beta chains, most appeared HLA-restricted in a later analysis. Earlier analysis found most TCR beta V segments productive about 87% or about 30% of the time.

CDR3 size: 14 residues. This sequence joins TRBV21-1 and TRBJ1-5. TRBV21-1 corresponds to a pseudogene. The specimen sequenced was PBMCs. The receptor comes from a woman aged 25 to 39 in good health and CMV-seronegative. DNA for the CDR3: TGTGCCAGCACCCCCACCGGCGGAGATCAGCCCCAGCATTTT. It translates to CASTPTGGDQPQHF.